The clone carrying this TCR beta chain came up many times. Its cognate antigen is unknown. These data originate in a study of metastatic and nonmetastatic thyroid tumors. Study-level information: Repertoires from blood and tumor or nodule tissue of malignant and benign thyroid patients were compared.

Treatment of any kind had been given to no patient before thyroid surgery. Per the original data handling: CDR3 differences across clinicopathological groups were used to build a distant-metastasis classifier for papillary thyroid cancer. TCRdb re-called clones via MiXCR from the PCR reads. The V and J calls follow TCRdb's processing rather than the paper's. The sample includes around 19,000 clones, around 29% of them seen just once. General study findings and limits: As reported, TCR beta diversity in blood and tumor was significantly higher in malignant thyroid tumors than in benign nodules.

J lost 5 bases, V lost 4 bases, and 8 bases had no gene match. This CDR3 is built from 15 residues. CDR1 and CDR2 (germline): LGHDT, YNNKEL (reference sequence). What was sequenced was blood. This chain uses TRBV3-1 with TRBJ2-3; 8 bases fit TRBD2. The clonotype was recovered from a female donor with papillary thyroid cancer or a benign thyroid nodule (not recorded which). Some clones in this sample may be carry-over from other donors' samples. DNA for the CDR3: TGTGCCAGCAGCCGCAACGGGAGGGCCCAAGATACGCAGTATTTT. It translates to CASSRNGRAQDTQYF.